Each of the 21 T cell receptor beta chains below was sequenced from the same sample in a study of blood T cell repertoires in COVID-19. Measured with immunoSEQ multiplex PCR; TCRdb has only the in-frame clones, and not every one. The sample has about 240,000 clones; around 86% are singletons. The sequenced sample was peripheral blood. The receptor set was obtained from a woman in her forties or fifties with COVID-19, enrolled during active disease.

J is TRBJ2-7 and V is TRBV29-1; 7 positions match TRBD1. Germline-derived CDR1 and CDR2 are SQVTM and ANQGSEA. J was trimmed by 9 bases and V by 6 bases; bases with no gene match: 14. This CDR3 has 13 residues. This chain's CDR3 is CSVTMGTGVGQYV. CDR3 nucleotides: TGCAGCGTGACGATGGGAACAGGGGTGGGGCAGTACGTC.

This clone was recorded once. This chain links TRBV9 with TRBJ2-7; tentatively, D is TRBD1 (6 bases). Deletions cut 4 bases from V and 3 bases from J, with 14 bases between. From germline, CDR1 is SGDLS and CDR2 YYNGEE. CDR3 length: 14 amino acids. CDR3 loop: CASSPRTVGYEQYF. CDR3 nucleotide sequence: TGTGCCAGCAGCCCCCGGACAGTGGGCTACGAGCAGTACTTC.

V usage is TRBV2 and J usage is TRBJ2-5; 10 bases are a match to TRBD2. The trim removed 3 bases at V and 4 bases at J, leaving 11 bases unmatched. Germline loops: CDR1 SNHLY, CDR2 FYNNEI. The CDR3 runs to 17 residues. The CDR3 DNA sequence: TGTGCCAGCAGTGACGGGGCTAGCGGGGGCCAGGGAGAGACCCAGTACTTC. This gives the protein CASSDGASGGQGETQYF.

The chain uses TRBV19 and TRBJ2-1; D uncertain. This CDR3 has 13 amino acids. V shed 3 bases and J shed 3 bases, with 6 bases lying between them. CDR1 and CDR2 (germline): LNHDA, SQIVND (reference sequence). This CDR3 reads CASSMVSYNEQFF. The CDR3 region has the DNA TGTGCCAGTAGTATGGTCAGCTACAATGAGCAGTTCTTC.

The rearrangement links TRBV11-2 to TRBJ2-1, with 10 bases identical to TRBD2. Germline V CDR1 and CDR2: SGHAT, FQNNGV. The CDR3 loop spans 17 amino acids. Trimming removed 4 bases from V and 4 bases from J; junction bases left unmatched: 10. The CDR3 region has the DNA TGTGCCAGCAGCTCCCCGACTAGCGGGCTCTTATACAATGAGCAGTTCTTC. This sequence encodes CASSSPTSGLLYNEQFF.

The chain is built from TRBV6-6 and TRBJ2-3; 10 bases align to TRBD2. CDR3 length equals 14 residues. Trimming took 7 bases from V and 6 from J; bases not matched to a gene: 7. CDR1 and CDR2 from the germline V gene are MNHNY and SVGAGI (reference sequence). The CDR3 region has the DNA TGTGCCAGCATCTTAGCGGGGGGTGGCGATACGCAGTATTTT. Residues: CASILAGGGDTQYF.

The chain uses TRBV28 and TRBJ1-3, with a weak D call TRBD1 (6 bases). Germline assignment: CDR1 MDHEN and CDR2 SYDVKM. This CDR3 contains 13 residues. Trimming left V 8 bases short and J 4 bases short, with 12 bases between. The CDR3 coding sequence is TGTGCCAGCCTACAGGGTAGGGGAAACACCATATATTTT. Translation: CASLQGRGNTIYF.

This clone came up once. The chain recombines TRBV5-1 with TRBJ1-1; TRBD1 is a possible D gene (6 bases). V lost 2 bases and J lost 1, with 9 bases in between. Germline V gene sequence: CDR1 SGHRS, CDR2 YFSETQ. The length of the CDR3 is 14 residues. The CDR3 DNA reads as TGCGCCAGCAGCTTCGGACAGAAGAACACTGAAGCTTTCTTT. The encoded protein is CASSFGQKNTEAFF.

The gene calls are TRBV27 and TRBJ2-1; TRBD2 matches at 7 bases. The CDR3 is 15 amino acids. In germline, CDR1 is MNHEY, CDR2 SMNVEV (reference sequence). Trimming removed 0 bases from V and 2 bases from J; junction bases left unmatched: 1. The CDR3: CASSLSGGAYNEQFF. The CDR3 DNA sequence: TGTGCCAGCAGTTTATCGGGAGGGGCCTACAATGAGCAGTTCTTC.

The chain employs TRBV7-2 and TRBJ2-1, with TRBD2 as a possible D gene (6 bases). Germline lookup yields CDR1 SGHTA and CDR2 FQGNSA. Trimming removed 1 base at V and 6 bases at J, with 22 bases between. This CDR3 has 18 residues. CDR3 sequence reads: CASSLVGGLSQGRNEQFF. The CDR3 DNA follows: TGTGCCAGCAGCTTAGTGGGGGGTTTGAGCCAGGGACGCAATGAGCAGTTCTTC.

V gene TRBV7-3 combines with J gene TRBJ2-2; 9 nucleotides agree with TRBD1. Germline V lookup: CDR1 SGHTA, CDR2 FQGTGA. The V segment lost 5 bases and the J segment 4 bases; nucleotides outside the gene matches: 2. The CDR3 contains 14 residues. The CDR3 sequence: CASSLQGATGELFF. CDR3 coding DNA: TGTGCCAGCAGCCTACAGGGGGCCACCGGGGAGCTGTTTTTT.

In the case of this clone: This CDR3 is also generated by other DNA sequences in the sample. The chain recombines TRBV6-5 with TRBJ1-2; 7 bases align to TRBD1. Germline V gene lookup returns CDR1 MNHEY and CDR2 SVGAGI. This CDR3 comprises 15 residues. V was pared by 2 bases and J by 3 bases, with 6 bases of the junction left unmatched. The CDR3 reads CASSYLGGTDYGYTF. CDR3 bases: TGTGCCAGCAGTTACCTAGGGGGGACAGACTATGGCTACACCTTC.

The V and J genes are TRBV7-2 and TRBJ2-7; D perhaps matches TRBD2 (5 bases). Per germline, CDR1 SGHTA and CDR2 FQGNSA. With 4 bases removed from V and 4 bases from J, the gap between germline ends came to 14 bases. The CDR3 spans 14 residues. CDR3 sequence reads: CASSSRRGSYEQYF. The CDR3 region has the DNA TGTGCCAGCAGCTCCCGACGGGGTAGTTACGAGCAGTACTTC. Drawing the rest from reference TRBV7-2 and TRBJ2-7, the complete variable domain is GAGVSQSPSNKVTEKGKDVELRCDPISGHTALYWYRQSLGQGLEFLIYFQGNSAPDKSGLPSDRFSAERTGGSVSTLTIQRTQQEDSAVYLCASSSRRGSYEQYFGPGTRLTVT.

Notes on this clone: Other DNA sequences in this specimen translate into the identical CDR3. J is TRBJ1-2 and V is TRBV24-1; D remains unclear. V was trimmed by 9 bases and J by 5 bases, leaving 12 bases between them. Looked up from germline, CDR1 is KGHDR and CDR2 is SFDVKD. The CDR3 spans 12 residues. CDR3 amino acids: CATSGAGYGYTF. CDR3 bases: TGTGCCACCTCGGGCGCGGGATATGGCTACACCTTC.

The rearrangement joins TRBV3-1 (or the pseudogene TRBV3-2) to TRBJ1-5; 9 bases are shared with TRBD1. Germline CDR1 is LGHDT and CDR2 is YNNKEL (reference sequence). Trimming cost V 3 bases and J 7 bases; bases outside gene matches: 7. The CDR3 totals 15 residues. DNA of the CDR3: TGTGCCAGCAGCCAGGACAGGGGACGAGGGCAGCCCCAGCATTTT. This gives the protein CASSQDRGRGQPQHF.

The chain links TRBV7-2 to TRBJ1-4; tentative D call: TRBD1 (6 bases). Germline V gene lookup returns CDR1 SGHTA and CDR2 FQGNSA. This CDR3 is 16 amino acids long. The germline V and J ends were trimmed by 5 bases and 4 bases, with 17 bases remaining between them. The CDR3 DNA is TGTGCCAGCAGCCCCTACCGGGGGGCTTTTAATGAAAAACTGTTTTTT. Amino acids: CASSPYRGAFNEKLFF.

The J gene is TRBJ1-5, the V gene TRBV7-2, with 10 bases matching TRBD1. From germline, CDR1 is SGHTA and CDR2 FQGNSA. The J segment lost 6 bases and the V segment lost 1 base, leaving 3 bases of the junction unmatched. The CDR3 is 15 residues long. The chain's CDR3 is CASSLGTGGGQPQHF. The CDR3, as DNA: TGTGCCAGCAGCTTAGGGACAGGGGGAGGTCAGCCCCAGCATTTT.

The rearrangement uses TRBV5-4 and TRBJ2-3, with D possibly matching TRBD1 (6 bases). CDR1 and CDR2 from the germline V gene are SGHNT and YYREEE (reference sequence). The CDR3 extends over 17 amino acids. V shed 2 bases and J shed 3 bases, with 19 bases lying between them. CDR3: CASSFQLGALGTDTQYF. For the CDR3, the DNA is TGTGCCAGCAGCTTTCAGCTGGGGGCGCTTGGGACAGATACGCAGTATTTT.

This sequence joins TRBV5-1 and TRBJ1-2; 7 bases map to TRBD1. The CDR3 covers 14 residues. Germline loops: CDR1 SGHRS, CDR2 YFSETQ. Trimming removed 2 bases from V and 8 bases from J; junction bases left unmatched: 9. The CDR3, as DNA: TGCGCCAGCAGCTTCGAGACAGGGCTAAGCGGCTACACCTTC. Translated, it gives CASSFETGLSGYTF.

This clone appeared once. V gene TRBV19 combines with J gene TRBJ1-2; the D gene is possibly TRBD1 (5 bases). From germline, CDR1 is LNHDA and CDR2 SQIVND (reference sequence). The CDR3 covers 15 residues. With 4 bases removed from V and 7 bases from J, the gap between germline ends came to 19 bases. The CDR3 DNA follows: TGTGCCAGTAGTACCACCTGGGGGGGTAGTTTTGGCTACACCTTC. Its protein is CASSTTWGGSFGYTF.

This chain uses TRBV5-1 with TRBJ2-6; TRBD1 matches 8 bases. V was pared by 4 bases and J by 2 bases, with 8 bases of the junction left unmatched. Per the germline V gene, CDR1 is SGHRS and CDR2 is YFSETQ. CDR3 length equals 17 residues. As DNA, the CDR3 is TGCGCCAGCAGCCCAACAGGGGGTGTAACTGGGGCCAACGTCCTGACTTTC. This encodes CASSPTGGVTGANVLTF.